The T cell receptor beta chain described here comes from a study of blood T cell repertoires in COVID-19. Overall study: The analysed material was cDNA or gDNA that came from T cells, B-cell-depleted T cells, or PBMCs.

Germline V gene data show CDR1 as MDHEN and CDR2 as SYDVKM. Trimming cost V 5 bases and J 0 bases, with 11 bases left between them. The length of the CDR3 is 14 residues. Study processing details: Quantification of nucleated cells was approximated via reference gene primer amplification. Some clones are missing from TCRdb's copy, which holds only in-frame ones; the method was immunoSEQ multiplex PCR. V and J calls and clone size are those listed in that table; D and trimming were worked out from the DNA. This sample has 100,000 to 150,000 clones, with more than 65% found just once. What was sequenced was peripheral blood. The TCR originated in a human donor in a cohort sampled during active COVID-19. The chain carries TRBV28 and TRBJ2-7; maybe TRBD1 (6 bases). The CDR3 DNA reads TGTGCCAGCAGTACCCCGACAGGCTCCTACGAGCAGTACTTC. Residues: CASSTPTGSYEQYF.